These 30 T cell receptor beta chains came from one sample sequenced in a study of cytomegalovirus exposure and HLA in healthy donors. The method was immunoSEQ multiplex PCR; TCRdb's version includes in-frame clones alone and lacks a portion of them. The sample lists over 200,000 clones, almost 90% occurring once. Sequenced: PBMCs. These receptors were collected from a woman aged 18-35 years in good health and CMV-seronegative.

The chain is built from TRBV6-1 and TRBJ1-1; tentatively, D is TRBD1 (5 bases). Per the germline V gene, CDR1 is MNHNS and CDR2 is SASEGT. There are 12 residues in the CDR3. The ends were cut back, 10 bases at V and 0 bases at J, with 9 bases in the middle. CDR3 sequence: CATRQLNTEAFF. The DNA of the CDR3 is TGTGCCACTCGACAGTTGAACACTGAAGCTTTCTTT.

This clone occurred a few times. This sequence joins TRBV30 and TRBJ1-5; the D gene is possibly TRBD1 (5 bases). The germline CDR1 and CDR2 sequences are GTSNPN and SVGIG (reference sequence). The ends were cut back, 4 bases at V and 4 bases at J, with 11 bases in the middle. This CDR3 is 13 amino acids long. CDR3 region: CAWKGQGNQPQHF. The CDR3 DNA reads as TGTGCCTGGAAGGGGCAGGGTAATCAGCCCCAGCATTTT. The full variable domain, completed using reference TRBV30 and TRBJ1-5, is SQTIHQWPATLVQPVGSPLSLECTVEGTSNPNLYWYRQAAGRGLQLLFYSVGIGQISSEVPQNLSASRPQDRQFILSSKKLLLSDSGFYLCAWKGQGNQPQHFGDGTRLSIL.

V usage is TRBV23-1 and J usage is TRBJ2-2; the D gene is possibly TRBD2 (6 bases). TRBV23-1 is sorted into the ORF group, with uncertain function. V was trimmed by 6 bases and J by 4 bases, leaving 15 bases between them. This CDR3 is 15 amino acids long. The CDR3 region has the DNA TGCGCCAGCAGACCTCGGGAGAGTTTCACCGGGGAGCTGTTTTTT. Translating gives CASRPRESFTGELFF.

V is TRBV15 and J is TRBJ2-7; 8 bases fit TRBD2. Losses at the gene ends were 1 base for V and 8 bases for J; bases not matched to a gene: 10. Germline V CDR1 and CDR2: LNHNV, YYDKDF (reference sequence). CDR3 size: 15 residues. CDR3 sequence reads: CATSRATSGSNQQYF. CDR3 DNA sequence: TGTGCCACCAGCAGAGCCACTAGCGGTTCGAATCAGCAGTACTTC.

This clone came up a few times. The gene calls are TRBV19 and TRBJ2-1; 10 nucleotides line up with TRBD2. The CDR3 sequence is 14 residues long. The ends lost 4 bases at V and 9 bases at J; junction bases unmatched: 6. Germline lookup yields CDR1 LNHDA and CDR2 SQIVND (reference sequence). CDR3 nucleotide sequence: TGTGCCAGTAGTACCCTAGCGGGAGTAAGTGAGCAGTTCTTC. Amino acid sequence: CASSTLAGVSEQFF.

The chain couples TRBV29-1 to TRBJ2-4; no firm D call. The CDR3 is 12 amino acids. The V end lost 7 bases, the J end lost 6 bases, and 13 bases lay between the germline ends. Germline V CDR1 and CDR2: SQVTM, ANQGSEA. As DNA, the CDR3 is TGCAGCGCAGGCGATCAGATAAACATTCAGTACTTC. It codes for CSAGDQINIQYF.

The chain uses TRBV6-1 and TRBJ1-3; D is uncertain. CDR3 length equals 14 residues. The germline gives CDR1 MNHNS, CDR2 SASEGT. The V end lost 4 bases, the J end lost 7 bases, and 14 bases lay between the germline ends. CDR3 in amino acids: CASSVAGQRNTIYF. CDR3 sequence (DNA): TGTGCCAGCAGTGTGGCAGGCCAGCGGAACACCATATATTTT.

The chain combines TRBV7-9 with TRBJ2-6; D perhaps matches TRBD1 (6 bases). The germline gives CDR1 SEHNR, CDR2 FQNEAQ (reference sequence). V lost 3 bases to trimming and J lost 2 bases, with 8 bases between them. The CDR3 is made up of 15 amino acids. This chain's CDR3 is CASSFAGAGANVLTF. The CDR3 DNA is TGTGCCAGCAGCTTTGCAGGGGCTGGGGCCAACGTCCTGACTTTC.

CDR3 nucleotide sequence: TGTGCCAGCAGTTTATTGCGGGGAACCCCCCCAGAGACCCAGTACTTC. Protein sequence: CASSLLRGTPPETQYF. The chain recombines TRBV27 with TRBJ2-5; D may be TRBD2 (6 bases). Trimming stripped 1 base from V and 4 bases from J, with 16 bases between. The CDR3 runs 16 residues. CDR1 is MNHEY and CDR2 is SMNVEV in the germline V gene (reference sequence).

DNA of the CDR3: TGCAGCGTTGAAGAGAACTTCCACACCGGGGAGCTGTTTTTT. Protein sequence: CSVEENFHTGELFF. This chain links TRBV29-1 with TRBJ2-2; D call uncertain. The length of the CDR3 is 14 residues. Trimming stripped 0 bases from V and 3 bases from J, with 8 bases between. The germline V gene has CDR1 SQVTM and CDR2 ANQGSEA.

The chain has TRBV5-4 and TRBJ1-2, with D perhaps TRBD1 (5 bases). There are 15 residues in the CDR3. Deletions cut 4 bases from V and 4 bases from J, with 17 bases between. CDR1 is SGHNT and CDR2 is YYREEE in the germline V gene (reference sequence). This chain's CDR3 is CASSPAPGPSYGYTF. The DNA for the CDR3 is TGTGCCAGCAGCCCCGCCCCAGGGCCGAGCTATGGCTACACCTTC.

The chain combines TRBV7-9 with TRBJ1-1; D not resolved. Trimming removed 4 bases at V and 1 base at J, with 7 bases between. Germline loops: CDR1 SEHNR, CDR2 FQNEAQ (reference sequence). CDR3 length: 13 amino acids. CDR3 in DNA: TGTGCCAGCAGCTCCGGTCCGAACACTGAAGCTTTCTTT. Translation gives CASSSGPNTEAFF.

The CDR3 bases are TGTGCCAGCTCACCACTAACAAAGCGGGATTCCTACGAGCAGTACTTC. Amino acid sequence: CASSPLTKRDSYEQYF. V and J are TRBV18 and TRBJ2-7; 7 bases map to TRBD2. J was trimmed by 1 base and V by 1 base; bases with no gene match: 7. The CDR3 covers 16 residues. Per germline, CDR1 KGHSH and CDR2 LQKENI.

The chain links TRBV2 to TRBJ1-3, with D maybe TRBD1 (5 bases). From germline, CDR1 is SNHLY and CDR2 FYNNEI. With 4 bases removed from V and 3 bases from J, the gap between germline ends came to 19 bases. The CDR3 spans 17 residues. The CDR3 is CASSVSGGRGGGNTIYF. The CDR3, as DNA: TGTGCCAGCAGTGTGTCCGGGGGAAGAGGAGGTGGAAACACCATATATTTT.

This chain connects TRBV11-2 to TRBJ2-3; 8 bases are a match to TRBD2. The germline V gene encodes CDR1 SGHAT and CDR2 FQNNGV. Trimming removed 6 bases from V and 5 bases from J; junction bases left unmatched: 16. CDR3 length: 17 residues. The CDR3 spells CASSLDYREGPRDTQYF. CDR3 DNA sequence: TGTGCCAGCAGTCTAGACTATCGGGAGGGCCCCAGAGATACGCAGTATTTT.

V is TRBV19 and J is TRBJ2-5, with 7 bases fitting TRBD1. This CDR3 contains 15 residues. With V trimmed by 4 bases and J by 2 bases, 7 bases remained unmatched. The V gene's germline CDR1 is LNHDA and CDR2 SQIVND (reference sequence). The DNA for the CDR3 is TGTGCCAGTAGTACCGGGACAGCGGCTCAAGAGACCCAGTACTTC. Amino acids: CASSTGTAAQETQYF.

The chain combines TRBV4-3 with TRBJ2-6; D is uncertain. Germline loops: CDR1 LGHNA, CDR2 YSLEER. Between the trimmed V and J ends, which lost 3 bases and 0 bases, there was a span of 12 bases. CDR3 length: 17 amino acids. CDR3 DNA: TGCGCCAGCAGCCAGTTAACCCCTAACTCTGGGGCCAACGTCCTGACTTTC. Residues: CASSQLTPNSGANVLTF.

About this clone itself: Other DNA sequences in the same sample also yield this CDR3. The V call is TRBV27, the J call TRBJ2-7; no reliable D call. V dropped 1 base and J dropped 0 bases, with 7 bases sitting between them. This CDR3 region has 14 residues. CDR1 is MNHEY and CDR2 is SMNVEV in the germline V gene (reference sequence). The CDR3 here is CASSLLESSYEQYF. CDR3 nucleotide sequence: TGTGCCAGCAGTTTATTGGAGAGCTCCTACGAGCAGTACTTC.

CDR3 nucleotide sequence: TGTGCCAGCAGCTTAGTCATGGCCAACAATCAGCCCCAGCATTTT. Protein: CASSLVMANNQPQHF. V usage is TRBV7-2 and J usage is TRBJ1-5; no clear D gene. This CDR3 spans 15 amino acids. Germline V gives CDR1 SGHTA, CDR2 FQGNSA. With 1 base removed from V and 3 bases from J, the gap between germline ends came to 10 bases.

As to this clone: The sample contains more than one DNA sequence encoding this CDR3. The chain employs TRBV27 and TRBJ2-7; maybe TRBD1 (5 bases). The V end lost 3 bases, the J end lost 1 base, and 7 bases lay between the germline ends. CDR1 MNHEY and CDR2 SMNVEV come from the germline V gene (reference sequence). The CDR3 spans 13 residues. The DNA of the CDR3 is TGTGCCAGCAGTTTCCAGGGTTCCTACGAGCAGTACTTC. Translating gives CASSFQGSYEQYF.

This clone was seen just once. The chain's CDR3 is CASSMGLAGLSYNEQFF. CDR3 sequence (DNA): TGTGCCAGTAGTATGGGACTAGCGGGCCTATCCTACAATGAGCAGTTCTTC. The rearrangement uses TRBV19 and TRBJ2-1; 12 positions agree with TRBD2. The CDR3 sequence is 17 residues long. Trimming at V came to 3 bases and at J to 1 base, leaving 4 bases not matched to a gene. From germline, CDR1 is LNHDA and CDR2 SQIVND (reference sequence).

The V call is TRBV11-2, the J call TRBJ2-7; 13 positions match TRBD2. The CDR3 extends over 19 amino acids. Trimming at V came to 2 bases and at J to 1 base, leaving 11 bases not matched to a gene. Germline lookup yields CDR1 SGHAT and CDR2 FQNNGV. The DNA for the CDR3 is TGTGCCAGCAGCTTAAACTTCGGACTAGCGGGAGAAATTTCCTACGAGCAGTACTTC. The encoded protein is CASSLNFGLAGEISYEQYF.

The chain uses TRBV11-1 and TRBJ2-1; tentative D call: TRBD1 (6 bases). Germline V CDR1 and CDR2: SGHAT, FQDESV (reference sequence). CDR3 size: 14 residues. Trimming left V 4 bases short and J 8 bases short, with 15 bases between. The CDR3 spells CASSSGAGVDEQFF. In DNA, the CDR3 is TGTGCCAGCAGCTCAGGGGCAGGGGTGGATGAGCAGTTCTTC.

For the CDR3, the DNA is TGTGCCAGCAGCGCAATGAGGACAGTGACTAATGAAAAACTGTTTTTT. The encoded protein is CASSAMRTVTNEKLFF. The chain has TRBV7-8 and TRBJ1-4, with D possibly being TRBD1 (6 bases). V was shortened by 5 bases and J by 2 bases, with 15 bases between the two germline ends. The CDR3 length is 16 residues. Germline CDR1 reads SGHVS; CDR2 reads FQNEAQ.

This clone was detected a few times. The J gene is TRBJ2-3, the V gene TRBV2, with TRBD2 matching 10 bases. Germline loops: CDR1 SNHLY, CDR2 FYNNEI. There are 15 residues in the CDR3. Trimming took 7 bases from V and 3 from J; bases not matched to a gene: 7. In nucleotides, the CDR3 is TGTGCCAGCACCCTAGCGGGAGTGGGGACAGATACGCAGTATTTT. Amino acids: CASTLAGVGTDTQYF.

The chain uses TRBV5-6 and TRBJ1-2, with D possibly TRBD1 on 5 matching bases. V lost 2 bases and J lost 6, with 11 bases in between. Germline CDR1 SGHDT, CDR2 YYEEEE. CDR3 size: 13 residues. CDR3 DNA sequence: TGTGCCAGCAGCTTTGGGGCAGGGCATGGCTACACCTTC. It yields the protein CASSFGAGHGYTF.

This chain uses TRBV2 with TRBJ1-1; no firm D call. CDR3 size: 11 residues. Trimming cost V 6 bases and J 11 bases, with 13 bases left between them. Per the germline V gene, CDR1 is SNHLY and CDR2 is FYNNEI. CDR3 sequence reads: CASSPGRRAFF. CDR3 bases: TGTGCCAGCAGCCCCGGTCGGCGGGCTTTCTTT.

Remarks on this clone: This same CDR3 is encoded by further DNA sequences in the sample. CDR3 sequence: CASSKTSGSLNEQFF. The CDR3 nucleotides read TGCGCCAGCAGCAAGACTAGCGGGAGCCTAAATGAGCAGTTCTTC. The chain couples TRBV5-1 to TRBJ2-1; 12 bases are shared with TRBD2. The V gene's germline CDR1 is SGHRS and CDR2 YFSETQ. The V and J ends lost 4 bases and 7 bases, in that order; junction bases with no gene match: 6. The CDR3 consists of 15 residues.

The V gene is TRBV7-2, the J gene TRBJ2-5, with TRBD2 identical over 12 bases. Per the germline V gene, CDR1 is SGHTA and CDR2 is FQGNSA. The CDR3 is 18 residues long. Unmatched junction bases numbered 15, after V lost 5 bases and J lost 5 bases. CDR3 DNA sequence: TGTGCCAGCAGCCAACGACTAGCGGGAGCCCAACGCGGGGAGACCCAGTACTTC. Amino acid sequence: CASSQRLAGAQRGETQYF.

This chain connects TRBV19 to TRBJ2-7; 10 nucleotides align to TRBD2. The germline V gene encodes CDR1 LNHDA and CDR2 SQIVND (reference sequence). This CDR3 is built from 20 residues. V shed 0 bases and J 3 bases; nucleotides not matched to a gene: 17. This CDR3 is CASSIEKITSGKAGDYEQYF. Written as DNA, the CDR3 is TGTGCCAGTAGTATAGAGAAAATCACTAGCGGGAAAGCAGGCGACTACGAGCAGTACTTC.